Below, one T cell receptor beta chain is given with its context. The antigen is undetermined. This entry is derived from a study of beta chain features in type 1 diabetes. General study findings and limits: Any HLA effect on TCRB rearrangement was left unresolved by small sub-analyses. Among patients with Type 1 diabetes, TCRB CDR3s were moderately but significantly shorter in every one of the four CD4+ subsets.

Germline V gives CDR1 SGHRS, CDR2 YFSETQ. CDR3 length: 12 amino acids. V was pared by 5 bases and J by 2 bases, with 5 bases between. The authors reverse transcribed all of the isolated RNA, so sequencing captured expressed TCRB transcripts. TCRdb's table, derived via immunoSEQ multiplex PCR, lists solely in-frame clones and lacks some. This table holds around 360,000 clones, around 12% found once. V usage is TRBV5-1 and J usage is TRBJ2-1; D not resolved. The TCR comes from a young woman with type 1 diabetes. Sequencing was carried out using naive CD4+ T cells from blood. CDR3 protein: CASRTAYNEQFF. The CDR3 coding sequence is TGCGCCAGCAGAACAGCCTACAATGAGCAGTTCTTC.